This TCR beta chain comes out of a study of blood T cell repertoires in COVID-19 (dated by TCRdb to between 2020 and 2021). With respect to the entire study: Samples from collaborators originated in the United States, Italy and Spain and spanned both the acute and convalescent phases of COVID-19. The repertoires were released in a freely available public database intended as a resource for research on the immune response to SARS-CoV-2. Subjects who had been exposed to COVID-19, were actively infected with it, or had recovered from it provided the deeply sampled blood TCRbeta repertoires that made up the dataset. The samples were drawn from the first 160 participants of the ongoing ImmuneRACE study and from some 1,300 subjects provided by 6 global collaborators. Sample metadata almost always included a de-identified subject ID, COVID-19 status, age in years and sex. Where HLA class I and class II types were available, the types were taken from metadata supplied by the sample provider, not from assay-based typing. The prospective study material was composed of cDNA or gDNA derived from T cells, B-cell-depleted T cells, or PBMCs.

For this clone: Its antigen is currently not known. Qualities for individual bases were not recorded, and no much larger clone is one base off.

TCRbeta CDR3 regions were amplified from genomic DNA using the immunoSEQ Assay, a bias-controlled multiplex PCR. In the paper's pipeline: The number of nucleated cells in each sample was estimated by amplification of reference gene primers within the assay. To quantify the absolute abundance of each unique TCRbeta CDR3 rearrangement, sequence reads were collapsed and filtered. Productive Simpson clonality was computed per sample as the square root of Simpson's diversity index over productive rearrangements. TCRdb carries this immuneACCESS record with in-frame sequences only. Its versions omit some clonotypes, under half of them owing to an unresolved V gene in the studies checked, with the rest unexplained. V and J calls and clone size are as listed in that table; D and trimming were resolved from the DNA. This sample comprises 110,000 to 150,000 clones, approximately 84% of them detected only once. Of the sample, about 40% falls within the top ten clones.

Overall study outcomes, separate from this receptor: How much clinical and demographic metadata was included differed by source and by participant, and the metadata was provided uncurated.

V has 10 bases trimmed and J has 1 base trimmed; junction bases matching no gene number 5. Looking up the germline V gene (reference sequence) yields CDR1 LNHDA and CDR2 SQIVND. The CDR3 has 13 amino acids, counting the end cysteine and phenylalanine. The sequence is cut down to CDR3 DNA, 39 bases in frame from base 1. Collaborating institutions collected whole blood in K2EDTA tubes following their own protocols. For TCRbeta analysis, collaborators shipped samples as frozen whole blood, isolated PBMCs, or DNA extracted from either of those sample types. The sequenced sample consisted of peripheral blood. The rearrangement combines TRBV19 with TRBJ2-3; TRBD1 lines up with 7 middle nucleotides. The sequence came from a human donor in a cohort sampled during active COVID-19. Here the CDR3 is given as CATKDRGTDTQYF. The bases read TGTGCCACTAAAGACAGGGGCACAGATACGCAGTATTTT.